This record concerns one TCR beta chain sequence. It lacks a known antigen. The data originate from a study of monozygotic twins with inflammatory bowel disease (dated by TCRdb to between 2018 and 2021). Context from the whole study: The complete study included approximately 28 monozygotic twin pairs: 19 IBD-discordant Danish pairs and nine German pairs, of which four were IBD-concordant and five were IBD-discordant. Each individual had, on average, about 151 000 unique TCRalpha sequences and 181 000 unique TCRbeta sequences available for analysis. The search for disease-associated traits relied mainly on comparing IBD patients with their genetically identical healthy co-twins within discordant pairs. General conclusions and limits of the study: Concordant and discordant twins showed no difference in repertoire similarity, possibly because of limited statistical power. Because patients received different immunosuppressive treatments, the repertoires may have picked up extra background noise and variability between individuals. IBD patients had lower TCRbeta repertoire diversity, measured by the inverse Simpson index, than their healthy co-twins. No single strong signal or clonotype linked to IBD turned up in the results, so the idea that one exists was not supported. IBD patients shared fewer clonotypes with other individuals than healthy twins did, most markedly in patients showing signs of disease activity. The analysis was unable to tell different T cell subtypes apart.

Library preparation was by 5' RACE. Each TCR library was prepared from roughly 3.5 ug of total RNA. For each sample, cDNA was synthesized in eight separate reactions using SMARTScribe reverse transcriptase. Unique molecular identifiers containing a 6-nucleotide sample barcode were introduced through template switching during cDNA synthesis. TCRalpha and TCRbeta cDNA was amplified by two nested PCRs of 16 and 9 cycles, with bead purification after each PCR. Before amplification, the cDNA was treated with uracil DNA-glycosylase and purified using the QIAquick PCR purification kit. The second PCR was the step at which Illumina TruSeq-compatible adapters and sample-specific barcodes were added. TapeStation and Qubit were used to check library quality and concentration, and around 5.3 ng of each library was pooled. The pooled libraries were sequenced with 2 x 100 bp reads and custom sequencing primers on an Illumina HiSeq2500 single-index Rapid Run. The authors processed their data as follows. PCR and sequencing errors were corrected by UMI-based consensus assembly using MiGEC version 1.2.6. MiXCR version 2.1.1 handled V(D)J alignment, clonotype assembly and CDR3 extraction. To normalise gene usage, clonotype sharing and MAIT/NKT TCR abundance, the analysis used the top 1000, 10 000 and 20 000 clonotypes per sample. After downsampling to 27 000 UMIs, diversity was calculated as the inverse Simpson index using the vegan R package. Statistical testing used paired Mann-Whitney U tests on the discordant twin pairs and applied Benjamini-Hochberg correction for multiple testing. The reads, reprocessed by TCRdb, yield one row per CDR3 protein sequence and no DNA. The V and J calls come from TCRdb's annotation, not from the publication. The record for this sample contains 400,000 to 500,000 distinct CDR3 sequences. Clones ranked in the top ten supply 2% to 3% of the sample.

From each donor, an approximately 2.4 ml peripheral blood sample was collected into PAXgene tubes and kept at -80 degrees C. Without any T cell sorting, total RNA was extracted from whole blood using the PAXgene blood miRNA kit on an automated QIAcube. Peripheral blood from monozygotic twin pairs who were concordant or discordant for inflammatory bowel disease underwent deep TCRalpha and TCRbeta repertoire profiling using unique molecular barcoding. Smoking habits were recorded for all twin pairs, and each individual was classified as a current, former or never smoker. The germline V gene yields SGHRS for CDR1 and YFSETQ for CDR2. The CDR3 contains 15 residues, cysteine and phenylalanine counted. Only the protein sequence is given.

The receptor chain draws on TRBV5-1 and TRBJ2-2. The specimen was blood. The clonotype was recovered from a human donor with ulcerative colitis or Crohn's disease, or a healthy co-twin of an affected twin (not recorded which). The CDR3 sequence is CASSFLGENTGELFF.